This T cell receptor (beta chain) was captured in a study of cytomegalovirus exposure and HLA in healthy donors (dated by TCRdb to 2016 to 2017). Regarding the complete study: An earlier analysis of under 600 of the donors reported 276 Gb of sequence data and some 100 million unique TCR beta sequences from roughly 200 million T cells. In a later analysis, previously published TCR beta repertoires from roughly 710 donors were re-analyzed and high-resolution HLA genotyping was added so that TCR occurrence patterns could be studied. Across 300 to 500 genotyped donors of the cohort, an average of approximately 200,000 unique TCR beta nucleotide sequences per donor were sequenced, and approximately 19% of those sequences were non-productive. Typing coverage differed by locus: A, B, C, DRB1 and DQB1 were typed in roughly 620-630 donors, DQA1 in around 500, DPA1 in nearly 610, and DPB1 in approximately 450. The study combined high-throughput TCR immunosequencing, statistical association of individual TCRs with disease status, and machine learning to predict cytomegalovirus infection status. Rather than drawing on any new phenotypic data, the later analysis identified candidate immune exposures from TCR beta sequences and the way those sequences occurred across donors. HLA typing covered class I and class II loci at four-digit resolution. All discovery cohort repertoires had been generated using a single sequencing platform. Roughly 300 gigabases of sequencing data and roughly 90 million unique TCR sequences were included in an early release covering around 600 HLA-typed donors. Four to six DR-DQ haplotypes were handled as single units for association and clustering, since linkage in the cohort was strong. The study was designed to test whether signatures of past pathogen exposure could be identified by cataloging public T cell receptors. Of the roughly 400 genotyped donors, 65% to 90% fell in the genetic ancestry cluster associated with self-reported Caucasian donors. A later genetic analysis used genome-wide SNP genotypes for about 60% of the 666 donors, treating that subset as a discovery cohort. An earlier analysis of fewer than 750 of the donors used high-throughput TCR beta sequencing to judge whether each TCR beta V gene segment behaved as functional or pseudogenic. Using immunosequencing, the study profiled T cell repertoires from 500 to 800 subjects and related those repertoires to cytomegalovirus serostatus. A separate validation cohort of 100 to 150 different subjects was used in addition to the 666-subject first cohort. Donor age, sex, ethnicity and CMV serostatus were compiled together with the repertoire data.

Library method: the immunoSEQ multiplex PCR assay. For the multiplex PCR, a mixture combining 60 forward primers for TCR Vbeta segments and 13 reverse primers for TCR Jbeta segments was used. The CDR3 region of rearranged TCR beta genes was amplified from genomic DNA by a multiplex PCR assay. On the Illumina HiSeq System, the amplified TCR beta libraries were sequenced as 87-base-pair reads. The original methods were these. A later analysis tallied about 77 million unique TCR beta chains across the 700 or so repertoires, and approximately 9.9 million of those chains were shared by two or more donors. Raw reads were error-corrected and collapsed into unique sequences with a nearest-neighbor algorithm that merged closely related sequences to remove PCR and sequencing errors. V, D and J gene segments were assigned by aligning CDR3 sequences to IMGT reference sequences. For a sequence to be retained, a match of at least six nucleotides was required to both a V gene segment and a J gene segment. Rearrangements were classified as productive when the CDR3 lacked stop codons and remained in frame with V and J, and all other rearrangements were classified as non-productive. Following IMGT convention, CDR3 was defined as the stretch from the second conserved V-encoded cysteine to the conserved J-encoded phenylalanine. The earlier analysis of about 590 of the donors excluded sequences that lacked an unambiguous match to a single V gene segment. In an earlier analysis of 587 of the donors, V segments were called functional above 56.7% productive rearrangements and were called segregating when the between-donor standard deviation exceeded 5%. A statistical classification framework was built to diagnose cytomegalovirus status from the catalog of TCR beta chain sequences. A later analysis assigned V and J genes by comparing TCR nucleotide sequences with IMGT/GENE-DB human TR gene sequences. A later analysis assigned CDR3 sequences and most-parsimonious VDJ recombination scenarios with the TCRdist pipeline. In a later analysis, each TCR beta chain was defined by its CDR3 amino acid sequence together with its V-gene family, and reads without a unique V-gene family were excluded. A later analysis removed roughly 590 highly shared, low-generation-probability nucleotide sequences to deal with suspected cross-contamination and a sequencing artifact. A later analysis calculated a clonal expansion index for each public chain from normalized within-repertoire ranks of inferred template counts. In a later analysis, generation probabilities were computed with a VDJ recombination model fitted to out-of-frame rearrangements, and the resulting probabilities were checked against IGoR. In a later analysis, TCR-TCR, TCR-HLA and TCR-CMV co-occurrence was scored with hypergeometric tests, and a repertoire-size bias correction was applied to TCR pairs. To estimate false discovery rates, a later analysis permuted the HLA or CMV assignments 20 times. A later analysis grouped co-occurring TCRs with DBSCAN, adding TCRdist sequence similarity when clustering within HLA-allele-positive subsets. Co-occurrence clustering excluded repertoires with fewer than 30,000 or more than 120,000 public chains, plus five with anomalous nucleotide sharing. TCRdb stores this immuneACCESS table with in-frame sequences only. Part of the clones is absent; in the studies checked, under half of the shortfall reflects unresolved V genes, and no reason is known for the rest. From that table come the V and J calls and clone size; the DNA was used to work out D and trimming. The sample's records list under 60,000 clones. Together, the top ten hold about 12% of the sample.

In the germline V gene (reference sequence), CDR1 corresponds to SEHNR and CDR2 to FQNEAQ. Trimming at the junction amounts to 1 base on V and 7 bases on J, and the germline ends lie 13 bases apart. Inclusive of the bounding cysteine and phenylalanine, the CDR3 is 14 residues long. Kept here is only the CDR3 DNA, which spans 42 bases and is read in frame from base 1. The research as a whole found: Compared with the approximately 720-donor mean, donors in an Asian-associated ancestry cluster had fewer N-insertions in productive TCRs, according to a later genetic analysis. Presence/absence analyses assumed roughly uniform sequencing depth across donors, an assumption that may not hold. Correlated functional status among segregating V segments might reflect linkage disequilibrium, but an unknown experimental factor could not be ruled out. Broadly in line with IMGT annotations, most TCR beta V segments showed up in productive rearrangements about 90% or about 30% of the time in an earlier analysis of around 550 of the donors. Assigning TCR associations to individual alleles was difficult when HLA alleles, especially DR and DQ, strongly co-occurred. The earlier analysis of 450 to 700 of the donors excluded over 15 rarely observed V segments, including chromosome 9 orphons, because counts were too low. The authors suggested that the approach could potentially be extended to other disease states and immunological phenotypes. Because HLA typing was unavailable for some donors at each locus, only the typed subset was used in association tests. In the study, 150 to 200 TCR beta chains were listed as associated with cytomegalovirus. A later analysis found that TCR association rates varied across HLA loci, with DRB1 alleles showing the most associated TCRs and HLA-C alleles the fewest. Most TCR sequences were seen in very few donors, while some public TCRs were found in many individuals. In a later analysis, 15,000 to 20,000 TCR beta sequences were associated with specific HLA alleles at a false discovery rate of 0.05. The classifier was reported to diagnose cytomegalovirus status with high specificity and sensitivity in both the original cohort and the validation cohort. A later analysis found that most CMV-associated TCR beta chains appeared HLA-restricted, with HLA associations seemingly driven largely by CMV exposure. A group of highly shared sequence variants was considered likely to be a technical artifact of the sequencing pipeline. A further reported finding was that TCR beta sequences accurately predicted the HLA-A and HLA-B alleles for most subjects in the first cohort. A later genetic analysis associated a missense DCLRE1C variant with V-gene and J-gene trimming of TCR beta chains, and an independent cohort replicated the association. Some IMGT-functional V segments, including TRBV6-2 and TRBV6-3, could not be told apart with the 87-base-pair reads, so those segments were excluded. CMV serostatus was the only immune exposure information available for the cohort. In a later analysis, HLA-associated TCR beta chains showed more clonal expansion and lower generation probabilities than non-associated chains that were equally common. In this cohort, only TCR beta chains were sequenced, and detectable features were limited by the absence of alpha or paired-chain data. Several of the top co-occurrence clusters appeared to be linked to parvovirus B19, influenza, CMV and Epstein-Barr virus, according to a later analysis. A few of the identified cytomegalovirus-associated TCR beta chains were confirmed in vitro to be specific for cytomegalovirus antigens.

Regarding this clone: Its recognized antigen is unknown.

The cohort consisted of 666 healthy bone marrow donors. All cohort members were sampled while nominally healthy, although unrecorded immune exposures were likely present. The donor tested CMV seropositive and was one of the 289 seropositive cohort members. Every donor gave a peripheral blood sample, and the peripheral blood mononuclear cells from that sample were used for TCR beta sequencing. The Qiagen DNeasy Blood Extraction Kit was used to extract genomic DNA from the blood cell samples. The TCR sequence derives from a woman aged 25 to 39 in good health and CMV-seropositive. Specimen: PBMCs. In this chain, TRBV7-9 is recombined with TRBJ1-2; TRBD1 is perhaps the D gene, given 6 matching bases. For the CDR3, the sequence is CASSLGGPGAGYTF. The DNA sequence is TGTGCCAGCAGCTTAGGGGGACCAGGGGCTGGCTACACCTTC.